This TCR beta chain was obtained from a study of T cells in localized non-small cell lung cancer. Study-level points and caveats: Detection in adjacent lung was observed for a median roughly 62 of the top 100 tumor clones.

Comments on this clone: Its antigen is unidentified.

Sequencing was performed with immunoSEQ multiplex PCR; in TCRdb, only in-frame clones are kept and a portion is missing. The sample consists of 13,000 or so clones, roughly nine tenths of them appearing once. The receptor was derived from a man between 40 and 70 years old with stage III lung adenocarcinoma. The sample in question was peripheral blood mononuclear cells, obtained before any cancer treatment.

The CDR3 is CASHLAGTNTGELFF. CDR3 sequence (DNA): TGTGCCAGCCATCTAGCGGGGACGAACACCGGGGAGCTGTTTTTT. The rearrangement links TRBV28 to TRBJ2-2, with 9 bases identical to TRBD2. J was trimmed by 0 bases and V by 8 bases; bases with no gene match: 4. CDR3 length equals 15 residues. Germline CDR1 and CDR2: MDHEN and SYDVKM.